In this sample, the clone carrying this T cell receptor beta chain turned up a few times. Antigen unknown. This sample is drawn from a study of response to subunit inactivated influenza vaccine. Overall study results and limits: There was a suggestion from the authors that each seasonal influenza vaccination recruits few new T cells.

V was trimmed by 1 base and J by 3 bases, leaving 15 bases between them. Germline V CDR1 and CDR2: DFQATT, SNEGSKA (reference sequence). This CDR3 is 15 amino acids long. TCRdb called the RT-PCR reads again in MiXCR, with one record for every CDR3 protein. The table shows 600,000 to 700,000 distinct CDR3 sequences, with around 15% occurring only once. The sequencing here drew on PBMCs from blood, taken less than 15 days before vaccination. The genes are TRBV20-1 and TRBJ2-5; either TRBD1 or TRBD2 may fit D (6 bases each). The sequence was collected from a man aged 50-59 years who received an inactivated influenza vaccine. CDR3 sequence: CSARGPTGGEETQYF. The CDR3 DNA is TGCAGTGCTAGAGGCCCCACCGGGGGCGAAGAGACCCAGTACTTC.